Here is one TCR beta chain with its context. There is no known antigen for this receptor. Per-base qualities were not stored, and no clone one base away is much larger. Reading the germline V gene gives CDR1 MNHNS and CDR2 SASEGT. Deletion took 7 bases off V and 9 bases off J, with a span of 16 bases between the germline ends. The CDR3, cysteine through phenylalanine, is 13 amino acids long. Only the CDR3 DNA stays, 39 bases, in frame from base 1. The sample's time point label, in plain terms: blood 4 weeks post-SBRT, at nephrectomy. The treatment or condition label of this sample denotes: 15 Gy SBRT to primary tumor, nephrectomy 4 weeks later. The samples were obtained from a clinical trial, where primary renal cell carcinomas were treated with 15 Gy stereotactic body radiation therapy and then removed by nephrectomy 4 weeks afterward. Serial peripheral blood from radiation-treated patients was sampled at baseline, 2 weeks and 4 weeks after SBRT to track tumor-enriched clonotypes. Every patient had renal cell carcinoma of clear cell pathology. The QIAamp DNA Blood Mini Kit (Qiagen) was used to prepare genomic DNA for TCR sequencing. Samples were included in the analyses only if all quality control checks were passed.

Following the manufacturer's recommendations, the immunoSEQ kit was used to generate TCR beta libraries from genomic DNA. For library preparation, a first multiplex PCR was performed with proprietary primers, followed by a second PCR in which unique barcodes were added, and bead cleanups were performed after each round. Each sample batch included a kit-provided positive control reaction and a negative control reaction. The final libraries underwent checking on an Agilent 4200 TapeStation D1000 ScreenTape, volumetric pooling, and quantification by qPCR. Sequencing was performed on an Illumina NextSeq500 using a MidOutput 150-cycle cartridge, with 156 Read1 cycles, 15 Index1 cycles, and the kit custom primers. The pooled library was loaded at about 1 pM, and approximately 19% PhiX control was spiked in. The original methods were these. Vendor-processed data were analyzed in R, with a clonotype defined as all T cells sharing the same CDR3 nucleotide sequence. For clone abundance analyses, frequencies were normalized to the 10,000 most abundant clones per sample. Before analysis, public T cell clones were removed, and these numbered fewer than six per sample on average. Tumor-enriched clonotypes and baseline blood-enriched clonotypes were defined as those with an abundance difference of at least 32-fold between compartments. A beta-binomial differential abundance model was used to identify clonotypes that expanded or contracted between blood time points. Tumor-blood repertoire similarity was measured with the Baroni-Urbani and Buser coefficient, and groups were compared using two-tailed Wilcoxon tests in R. The table was pulled from immuneACCESS by TCRdb, which kept in-frame rearrangements only. Such tables lose some clones; where checked, under half of the loss comes from unresolved V genes, and the rest has no known cause. The V and J calls and clone size are taken from that table; D and trimming were inferred from the DNA. This sample is represented by 75,000 to 90,000 clones; roughly 87% of them were singletons. The ten largest clones add up to 5% to 7.5% of the sample.

The data originate from a study of radiation and T cells in renal cell carcinoma (dated by TCRdb to 2018 to 2021). About the full investigation: In total, approximately 53 samples, comprising approximately 25 tumors and roughly 27 peripheral blood samples, were subjected to TCR beta sequencing. The final blood draw was performed at 4 weeks after radiation, at the same time as nephrectomy. Across all 50 or so samples, 4,016,671 unique CDR3 nucleotide sequences, encoding 2 million to 3 million unique CDR3 amino acid sequences, were identified.

Overall results and qualifications from the work: Changes in the blood repertoire were not tracked past 4 weeks after treatment. Because no pretreatment tumor biopsies were available, whether clonotypes were present in the tumor at baseline could not be determined. An increase in top tumor clonotypes in blood was observed from baseline to 2 weeks post-radiation, followed by contraction by 4 weeks, which was taken to suggest transient expansion of tumor-resident clones. Effects of radiation dose or scheduling on the TCR repertoire could not be addressed with the single-armed trial design.

This chain joins TRBV6-1 to TRBJ1-3, with the D gene too uncertain to name. The TCR comes from a woman aged 70-85 years with renal cell carcinoma. Here the sequenced sample was blood, taken from a patient whose treatment included radiotherapy and nephrectomy. This receptor carries the CDR3 CASTPGGPGTIYF. The sequence in DNA is TGTGCCAGCACCCCGGGCGGCCCGGGCACCATATATTTT.